The 24 T cell receptor beta chains in this list originate from one sample, sequenced in a study of tumor-infiltrating lymphocytes in oesophageal squamous cell carcinoma. TCRdb redid the calling of the PCR reads with MiXCR, one entry per CDR3 protein. The repertoire holds about 7,200 distinct CDR3 sequences, around 14% seen once, with about 13% in the top ten. Material: blood. The origin of the receptors is a male donor with esophageal squamous cell carcinoma.

The table lists this clonotype with many counts. Since a much larger clone is just one base distant, this may be a read error. J is TRBJ2-7 and V is TRBV7-8; 8 nucleotides match TRBD1. CDR3 length: 17 residues. Looked up from germline, CDR1 is SGHVS and CDR2 is FQNEAQ. Losses at the gene ends were 5 bases for V and 7 bases for J; bases not matched to a gene: 19. The CDR3 DNA reads TGTGCCAGCAGCCTAGGGCCCGGGACAGGCGTAATCAATGAGCAGTACTTC. Translating gives CASSLGPGTGVINEQYF. The complete variable domain, with remaining parts taken from reference TRBV7-8 and TRBJ2-7, reads GAGVSQSPRYKVAKRGQDVALRCDPISGHVSLFWYQQALGQGPEFLTYFQNEAQLDKSGLPSDRFFAERPEGSVSTLKIQRTQQEDSAVYLCASSLGPGTGVINEQYFGPGTRLTVT.

Details on this clonotype: Just one base apart from a much larger clone, this may be a read error. The chain joins TRBV5-5 to TRBJ2-1, with a tentative D call TRBD2 (5 bases). CDR3 length equals 14 residues. Germline assignment: CDR1 SGHKS and CDR2 YYEKEE (reference sequence). The CDR3 here is CASSLKRNTGELYF. CDR3 in DNA: TGTGCCAGCAGCTTGAAACGGAACACCGGGGAGCTGTATTTT.

This clonotype was counted ten times or more. The J gene is TRBJ2-2, the V gene TRBV2; 8 bases agree with TRBD1. Germline V gives CDR1 SNHLY, CDR2 FYNNEI. V lost 10 bases and J lost 3; bases outside the gene matches: 7. The CDR3 covers 14 residues. CDR3 sequence (DNA): TGTGCCAACTCACGGACAGGGTACACCGGGGAGCTGTTTTTT. Translation gives CANSRTGYTGELFF. Combining the CDR3 with reference TRBV2 and TRBJ2-2 gives the whole variable domain EPEVTQTPSHQVTQMGQEVILRCVPISNHLYFYWYRQILGQKVEFLVSFYNNEISEKSEIFDDQFSVERPDGSNFTLKIRSTKLEDSAMYFCANSRTGYTGELFFGEGSRLTVL.

By sample fraction, this clonotype is medium-sized. The rearrangement uses TRBV7-2 and TRBJ1-1; D remains ambiguous. The germline V gene has CDR1 SGHTA and CDR2 FQGNSA. This CDR3 is built from 13 residues. V lost 1 base, J lost 11 bases, and 14 bases lay in between. CDR3 region: CASSLVPRRQAFF. The CDR3 DNA follows: TGTGCCAGCAGCTTAGTACCTCGTCGGCAGGCTTTCTTT.

By share, this clonotype ranks as medium-sized (0.01 to 0.1%). The rearrangement uses TRBV7-9 and TRBJ2-4; D may match TRBD1 or TRBD2 (5 bases each). The CDR3 runs to 18 residues. CDR1 and CDR2 (germline): SEHNR, FQNEAQ (reference sequence). Trimming left V 3 bases short and J 0 bases short, with 18 bases between. CDR3 protein: CASSFWQGGQIAKNIQYF. The CDR3 nucleotides read TGTGCCAGCAGCTTTTGGCAGGGCGGGCAAATAGCCAAAAACATTCAGTACTTC.

This clonotype was detected many times. The chain has TRBV6-2 or TRBV6-3 and TRBJ1-2; no clear D gene. Trimming cost V 2 bases and J 5 bases, with 18 bases left between them. The V gene's germline CDR1 is MNHEY and CDR2 SVGEGT. The CDR3 is 16 amino acids. CDR3 protein: CASSYERVRQEYGYTF. CDR3 DNA sequence: TGTGCCAGCAGTTACGAGAGGGTACGGCAAGAATATGGCTACACCTTC.

This clonotype was observed many times. The gene calls are TRBV6-1 and TRBJ1-5; 9 bases line up with TRBD1. The CDR3 loop spans 16 amino acids. The junction had 7 bases not matched to a gene; V was cut back by 5 bases and J by 2 bases. Per the germline V gene, CDR1 is MNHNS and CDR2 is SASEGT. The CDR3 spells CASSKGQGGGNQPQHF. Written as DNA, the CDR3 is TGTGCCAGCAGTAAGGGACAGGGTGGGGGCAATCAGCCCCAGCATTTT.

Concerning this clonotype itself: Since no conserved phenylalanine or tryptophan closes the CDR3, a read error is the likely cause. It is unclear where the CDR3 begins or ends on the DNA, so no DNA is shown, and the CDR3 is as TCRdb lists it. The chain combines TRBV7-7 with TRBJ2-1; the table gives TRBD1 as D, unverified against the DNA. Per germline, CDR1 SSHAT and CDR2 FNYEAQ (reference sequence). The CDR3 length is 17 residues, termini included. The CDR3 protein is CASSLGQGSYNEQYFGA.

This clonotype is judged large. V usage is TRBV7-3 and J usage is TRBJ2-1; D is undetermined. V shed 0 bases and J shed 2 bases, with 8 bases lying between them. There are 15 residues in the CDR3. The germline gives CDR1 SGHTA, CDR2 FQGTGA. The CDR3 region is CASSLTPVAYNEQFF. Here the CDR3 DNA reads TGTGCCAGCAGCTTAACGCCGGTCGCCTACAATGAGCAGTTCTTC.

The V call is TRBV14, the J call TRBJ2-7, with 7 bases that match TRBD1. V was pared by 4 bases and J by 1 base, with 4 bases of the junction left unmatched. The CDR3 runs to 14 residues. Germline V gene data show CDR1 as SGHDN and CDR2 as FVKESK. The CDR3 DNA sequence: TGTGCCAGCAGCCCACACAGGGGATCCTACGAGCAGTACTTC. Encoded protein: CASSPHRGSYEQYF.

The rearrangement joins TRBV12-3 or TRBV12-4 to TRBJ2-5, with 8 bases that match TRBD1. Trimming took 3 bases from V and 13 from J; bases not matched to a gene: 16. The CDR3 extends over 15 amino acids. The CDR3 DNA reads as TGTGCCAGCAGTTTCAGGACAGGGTACACCGGGGAGCTGTACTTC. Amino acids: CASSFRTGYTGELYF.

This clonotype has a count of ten or more. The chain uses TRBV2 and TRBJ2-7, with 7 bases matching TRBD1. The germline V gene encodes CDR1 SNHLY and CDR2 FYNNEI. CDR3 length equals 16 residues. Trimming cost V 4 bases and J 5 bases; bases outside gene matches: 14. This chain's CDR3 is CASSAAPRGRSHEQYF. The CDR3 region has the DNA TGTGCCAGCAGTGCAGCCCCTAGGGGGCGCAGCCACGAGCAGTACTTC.

This clonotype is labeled as large. The genes are TRBV7-8 and TRBJ2-5; D possibly corresponds to TRBD2 (5 bases). Germline CDR1 reads SGHVS; CDR2 reads FQNEAQ. V shed 1 base and J shed 2 bases, with 8 bases lying between them. This CDR3 comprises 14 residues. The CDR3 DNA reads TGTGCCAGCAGCTTAGAGGACTTACAAGAGACCCAGTACTTC. Translating it yields CASSLEDLQETQYF.

This clonotype was found many times. V usage is TRBV19 and J usage is TRBJ2-1; 7 nucleotides line up with TRBD2. V dropped 6 bases and J dropped 8; count of bases not matched to a gene: 10. Germline V gives CDR1 LNHDA, CDR2 SQIVND (reference sequence). There are 14 residues in the CDR3. CDR3 DNA: TGTGCCAGTAGCCGGGACTACCCTGGGTATGAGCAGTTCTTC. This encodes CASSRDYPGYEQFF.

In regard to this clonotype: Because the CDR3 is missing its conserved closing phenylalanine or tryptophan, this is likely a read error. The DNA is left out, because the CDR3 cannot be placed on it with certainty; the CDR3 is given as TCRdb lists it. The chain employs TRBV7-4 and TRBJ2-4; the D call in the table, TRBD2, was not verified against the DNA. The CDR3 is 15 residues long, ends included. Germline values: CDR1 SGHVT, CDR2 SQSDAQ. CDR3 amino acids: CARSPRTSGKESEYV.

Relative to its sample, this clonotype is large (0.1 to 1%). V usage is TRBV7-8 and J usage is TRBJ2-3, with D perhaps TRBD1 (5 bases). The germline gives CDR1 SGHVS, CDR2 FQNEAQ. Trimming removed 2 bases from V and 0 bases from J, with 15 bases in between. The CDR3 is 17 amino acids. CDR3 protein: CASSLRGRGQSTDTQYF. CDR3 DNA: TGTGCCAGCAGCTTAAGGGGAAGGGGCCAAAGCACAGATACGCAGTATTTT.

In regard to this clonotype: Possible read error: a much larger clone is one base away. The J gene is TRBJ2-3, the V gene TRBV6-6, with 8 bases matching TRBD1. V dropped 5 bases and J dropped 14; count of bases not matched to a gene: 21. CDR3 length: 16 amino acids. Germline V gene sequence: CDR1 MNHNY, CDR2 SVGAGI (reference sequence). The CDR3 nucleotides are TGTGCCAGCAGTCCCTTCGGACAGGGTGACACCGGGGAGCTGTATTTT. Its protein product is CASSPFGQGDTGELYF.

The V gene is TRBV13, the J gene TRBJ2-5, with 7 bases lining up with TRBD2. J was trimmed by 3 bases and V by 6 bases; bases with no gene match: 13. Germline assignment: CDR1 PRHDT and CDR2 FYEKMQ (reference sequence). The CDR3 is 16 amino acids. The CDR3: CASSSRSGGRKETQYF. For the CDR3, the DNA is TGTGCCAGCAGTTCAAGATCCGGGGGGAGAAAAGAGACCCAGTACTTC.

This rearrangement joins TRBV19 to TRBJ2-5; possibly TRBD1 or TRBD2 for D (5 bases each). The tail of the sequence fits TRBJ2-7 better, so the J call may be wrong. The germline gives CDR1 LNHDA, CDR2 SQIVND (reference sequence). This CDR3 comprises 15 residues. CDR3 sequence: CASSPGAWGAYEQYF. The CDR3 bases are TGTGCCAGTAGTCCCGGGGCTTGGGGAGCCTACGAGCAGTACTTC.

This clonotype is labeled medium-sized. The chain couples TRBV10-1 to TRBJ2-1; tentative D call: TRBD1 (6 bases). The V gene's germline CDR1 is WNHNN and CDR2 SYGVQD (reference sequence). V shed 2 bases and J shed 7 bases, with 12 bases lying between them. The CDR3 runs to 14 residues. The CDR3 reads CASSERGIGNEQFF. The CDR3 DNA reads as TGCGCCAGCAGTGAGAGGGGGATAGGTAATGAGCAGTTCTTC.

This clonotype came up a few times. At one end the junction does not follow the germline gene, possibly because of a read error. In DNA, the CDR3 is TGTGCCAGCAGCTTAGGAAGGGGGCCTCACTCCCTCCACTTC. This encodes CASSLGRGPHSLHF. This chain uses TRBV11-3 with TRBJ2-4; 7 bases fit TRBD1. Per the germline V gene, CDR1 is SGHNT and CDR2 is YENEEA. CDR3 size: 14 residues.

This clonotype was observed many times. The V gene is TRBV28, the J gene TRBJ2-7; either TRBD1 or TRBD2 may supply D (5 bases each). V was pared by 6 bases and J by 7 bases, with 19 bases between. The CDR3 consists of 14 residues. Germline CDR1 reads MDHEN; CDR2 reads SYDVKM. As DNA, the CDR3 is TGTGCCAGCAGAAGGGACGCGACTATGGGGGAGCAGTACTTC. This encodes CASRRDATMGEQYF.

In this sample, this clonotype is medium-sized. This chain uses TRBV6-1 with TRBJ2-1; 8 nucleotides line up with TRBD1. Looked up from germline, CDR1 is MNHNS and CDR2 is SASEGT. Trimming at V came to 6 bases and at J to 7 bases, leaving 11 bases not matched to a gene. The length of the CDR3 is 15 residues. The CDR3 nucleotides read TGTGCCAGCAGGTACGCAGGGGGCGCGAGGAATGAGCAGTTCTTC. Translating gives CASRYAGGARNEQFF.

This clonotype was detected many times. V usage is TRBV14 and J usage is TRBJ2-5; 8 bases agree with TRBD2. This CDR3 spans 16 amino acids. CDR1 and CDR2 (germline): SGHDN, FVKESK. With V trimmed by 1 base and J by 2 bases, 6 bases remained unmatched. Here the CDR3 reads CASSQVGRGPQETQYF. The CDR3 DNA reads TGTGCCAGCAGCCAAGTCGGGAGGGGACCTCAAGAGACCCAGTACTTC.